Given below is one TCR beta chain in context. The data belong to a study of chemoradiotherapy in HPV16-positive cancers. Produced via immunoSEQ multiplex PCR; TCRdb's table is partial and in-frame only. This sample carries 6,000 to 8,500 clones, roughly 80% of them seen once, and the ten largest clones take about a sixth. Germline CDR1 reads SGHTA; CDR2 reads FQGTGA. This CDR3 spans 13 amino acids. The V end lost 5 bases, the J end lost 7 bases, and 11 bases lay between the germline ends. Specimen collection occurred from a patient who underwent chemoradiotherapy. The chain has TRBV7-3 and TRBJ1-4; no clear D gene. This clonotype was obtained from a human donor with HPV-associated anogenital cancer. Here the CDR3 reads CASSKVLGEKLFF. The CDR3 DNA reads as TGTGCCAGCAGCAAGGTCTTGGGTGAAAAACTGTTTTTT.